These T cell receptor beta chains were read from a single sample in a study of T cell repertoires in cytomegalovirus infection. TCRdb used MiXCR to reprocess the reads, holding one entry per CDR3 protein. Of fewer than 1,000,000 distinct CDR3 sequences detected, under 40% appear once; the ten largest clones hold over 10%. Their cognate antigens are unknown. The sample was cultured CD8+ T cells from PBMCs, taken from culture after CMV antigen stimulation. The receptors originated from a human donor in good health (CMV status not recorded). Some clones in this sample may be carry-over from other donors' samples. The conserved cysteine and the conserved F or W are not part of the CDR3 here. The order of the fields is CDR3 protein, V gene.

CDR3: ASSPRQGRETQY; V: TRBV5-5
CDR3: ATSDLQGANTGELF; V: TRBV24-1
CDR3: ASSFREQF; V: TRBV12-3/TRBV12-4
CDR3: ASSSWDRGTGANVLT; V: TRBV6-2/TRBV6-3
CDR3: GDSPGQPYGYT; V: TRBV9
CDR3: ATSAGTGPPGSRETQY; V: TRBV24-1
CDR3: ASSLLHNFEGQPQH; V: TRBV7-2
CDR3: ASSSRDGNIQY; V: TRBV11-3
CDR3: ASSRPRGTDTQY; V: TRBV5-4
CDR3: ASRMGAAGDYNEQF; V: TRBV7-8
CDR3: ASFGRSNSGANVLT; V: TRBV10-2
CDR3: ASSLNWGDTEAF; V: TRBV11-2
CDR3: ASSPDRRTSSYNSPLH; V: TRBV5-6
CDR3: ASSSGLAGGHTGELF; V: TRBV11-2
CDR3: ASRDRGQPQH; V: TRBV28
CDR3: ASSSPQGGGNTEAF; V: TRBV5-1
CDR3: ASSVGRNTGELF; V: TRBV12-3/TRBV12-4
CDR3: ASSPRQGWGLNEQF; V: TRBV12-3/TRBV12-4
CDR3: ASSPPGLLAEAF; V: TRBV7-9
CDR3: ASAHSGQTGELF; V: TRBV7-9
CDR3: ASSLSAPISYNEQF; V: TRBV28
CDR3: ASSARLTDTQY; V: TRBV9
CDR3: ASSERQVGSYEQY; V: TRBV6-1
CDR3: ASSSGLAGDSYNEQF; V: TRBV7-8
CDR3: ASSLVMADSKQY; V: TRBV7-9
CDR3: ASSYSAGDFNEQY; V: TRBV6-6
CDR3: ASSLVQIYNEQF; V: TRBV7-8
CDR3: ASSQGQLLLNEQF; V: TRBV4-1